The 3 T cell receptor beta chains below come from one sample, sequenced in a study of T cells expressing NK-cell markers. TCRdb processed the 5' RACE reads again and assigns one entry to each CDR3 protein, with no DNA. The table lists fewer than 400,000 distinct CDR3 sequences. Material for sequencing was blood T cells: a sorted CD56 or NKG2C T cell subset, CD4+ or CD8+ T cells, or bulk PBMC T cells (not recorded which). These receptors were collected from a man aged 18 to 70 in good health.

The rearrangement uses TRBV4-2 and TRBJ1-2; TCRdb picks TRBD1, but there is no DNA to check that call. This CDR3 region has 15 residues. Germline values: CDR1 LGHNA, CDR2 YNFKEQ. This CDR3 is CASSQGDRGNYGYTF.

The chain has TRBV9 and TRBJ2-1. Germline CDR1 SGDLS, CDR2 YYNGEE. The CDR3 totals 16 residues. The CDR3 is CASSVAGWGINNEQFF.

V usage is TRBV4-1 and J usage is TRBJ2-7; TCRdb's assignment of TRBD2 cannot be checked, as there is no DNA. This CDR3 comprises 18 residues. In germline, CDR1 is MGHRA, CDR2 YSYEKL. The CDR3 reads CASSPRSGLAGGSYEQYF.